These 29 T cell receptor beta chains came from one sample sequenced in a study of spatial heterogeneity in lung cancer. TCRdb re-derived calls from the 5' RACE reads in MiXCR, one entry per CDR3 protein. The sample lists 2,000 or so distinct CDR3 sequences; around 8% were seen once. Time point reported: sample taken at primary tumor resection. What these receptors recognize is not known. Findings and caveats of the study: Counts that tracked tumor mutation counts were those of expanded intratumoral alpha and beta TCRs.

Here the sequenced sample was lung tumor tissue, taken at surgery. These receptor sequences come from a male donor with early-stage non-small cell lung cancer.

This clonotype ranks as medium-sized. The chain carries TRBV7-6 and TRBJ2-3, with TRBD2 matching 11 bases. Per the germline V gene, CDR1 is SGHVS and CDR2 is FNYEAQ. This CDR3 spans 15 amino acids. V was clipped by 3 bases and J by 7 bases; unmatched bases: 6. The CDR3 sequence is CASSFLAGGRHTQYF. DNA for the CDR3: TGTGCCAGCAGCTTCCTAGCGGGGGGCCGCCATACGCAGTATTTT. Full variable domain (remainder filled in from reference TRBV7-6 and TRBJ2-3): GAGVSQSPRYKVTKRGQDVALRCDPISGHVSLYWYRQALGQGPEFLTYFNYEAQQDKSGLPNDRFSAERPEGSISTLTIQRTEQRDSAMYRCASSFLAGGRHTQYFGPGTRLTVL.

Relative to its sample, this clonotype is medium-sized. The chain uses TRBV2 and TRBJ1-5, with a possible D match to TRBD1 (6 bases). Germline CDR1 and CDR2: SNHLY and FYNNEI. The length of the CDR3 is 14 residues. The ends were cut back, 7 bases at V and 5 bases at J, with 15 bases in the middle. This CDR3 is CASNNEQGYQPQHF. CDR3 nucleotides: TGTGCCAGCAATAACGAGCAGGGGTATCAGCCCCAGCATTTT.

By its share, this clonotype is medium-sized. The chain carries TRBV11-2 and TRBJ2-1, with 7 bases lining up with TRBD1. The CDR3 runs to 15 residues. The germline V gene has CDR1 SGHAT and CDR2 FQNNGV. V lost 5 bases, J lost 4 bases, and 8 bases stayed unmatched. CDR3 DNA: TGTGCCAGCAGCCCCGGGGACAGACAGTACAATGAGCAGTTCTTC. Protein product: CASSPGDRQYNEQFF.

The sample holds many counts of this clonotype. The chain is built from TRBV4-3 and TRBJ2-7, with unresolved D. This CDR3 region has 17 residues. Trimming pared 0 bases from V and 3 bases from J, leaving 18 bases between. Germline CDR1 LGHNA, CDR2 YSLEER. The CDR3 DNA is TGCGCCAGCAGCCAAGATCTCGAGGCAACAACCATCTACGAGCAGTACTTC. This translates into CASSQDLEATTIYEQYF.

This clonotype occurred many times. V gene TRBV7-8 combines with J gene TRBJ2-1; 12 bases are a match to TRBD1. The germline CDR1 and CDR2 sequences are SGHVS and FQNEAQ. With 6 bases clipped from V and 4 bases from J, the junction kept 7 bases outside the gene matches. The CDR3 is 16 amino acids. The CDR3 loop reads CASSRDRGLQYNEQFF. CDR3 DNA: TGTGCCAGCAGTCGGGACAGGGGGCTACAATACAATGAGCAGTTCTTC. The complete variable domain, with remaining parts taken from reference TRBV7-8 and TRBJ2-1, reads GAGVSQSPRYKVAKRGQDVALRCDPISGHVSLFWYQQALGQGPEFLTYFQNEAQLDKSGLPSDRFFAERPEGSVSTLKIQRTQQEDSAVYLCASSRDRGLQYNEQFFGPGTRLTVL.

By frequency in the sample, this clonotype is medium-sized. The gene calls are TRBV6-1 and TRBJ2-7; D unresolved. Germline V gives CDR1 MNHNS, CDR2 SASEGT. The CDR3 extends over 12 amino acids. Trimming pared 0 bases from V and 1 base from J, leaving 1 base between. The CDR3 DNA follows: TGTGCCAGCAGTGAAGCGTCCTACGAGCAGTACTTC. Its protein is CASSEASYEQYF.

This clonotype is labeled medium-sized. The chain combines TRBV19 with TRBJ2-3, with 10 bases that match TRBD2. The V and J ends lost 2 bases and 2 bases, in that order; junction bases with no gene match: 1. The germline gives CDR1 LNHDA, CDR2 SQIVND (reference sequence). The CDR3 sequence is 15 residues long. Here the CDR3 DNA reads TGTGCCAGTAGTATACTAGCGGGGGCCACAGATACGCAGTATTTT. Its protein is CASSILAGATDTQYF. The whole variable domain, filled in from reference TRBV19 and TRBJ2-3, reads DGGITQSPKYLFRKEGQNVTLSCEQNLNHDAMYWYRQDPGQGLRLIYYSQIVNDFQKGDIAEGYSVSREKKESFPLTVTSAQKNPTAFYLCASSILAGATDTQYFGPGTRLTVL.

This clonotype is deemed medium-sized. This chain connects TRBV15 to TRBJ2-5; TRBD2 matches 8 bases. Germline values: CDR1 LNHNV, CDR2 YYDKDF (reference sequence). CDR3 length equals 15 residues. J gave up 3 bases and V 4 bases, and 7 bases lay outside the gene matches. As DNA, the CDR3 is TGTGCCACCAGCACCCGGGGGGGGGTCGAAGAGACCCAGTACTTC. It specifies CATSTRGGVEETQYF.

Relative to its sample, this clonotype is medium-sized (0.01 to 0.1%). The J gene is TRBJ2-2, the V gene TRBV6-5, with 12 nucleotides matching TRBD1. Unmatched junction bases numbered 7, after V lost 7 bases and J lost 7 bases. Germline assignment: CDR1 MNHEY and CDR2 SVGAGI. This CDR3 region has 15 residues. CDR3 bases: TGTGCCAGCAACCCGGGACAGGGGGCAAACGGGGAGCTGTTTTTT. This codes for CASNPGQGANGELFF.

This clonotype is classed as medium-sized. The chain carries TRBV20-1 and TRBJ2-3, with TRBD1 matching 8 bases. The germline V gene has CDR1 DFQATT and CDR2 SNEGSKA (reference sequence). The CDR3 runs 14 residues. The junction had 9 bases not matched to a gene; V was cut back by 6 bases and J by 4 bases. CDR3 coding DNA: TGCAGTGCGTTAGACAGGGGCCGCGCAGATACGCAGTATTTT. This sequence encodes CSALDRGRADTQYF.

Sample share makes this clonotype medium-sized. The V gene is TRBV6-6, the J gene TRBJ2-2, with TRBD1 identical over 7 bases. CDR1 and CDR2 (germline): MNHNY, SVGAGI (reference sequence). The J segment lost 3 bases and the V segment lost 5 bases, leaving 6 bases of the junction unmatched. The CDR3 consists of 15 residues. The CDR3, as DNA: TGTGCCAGCAGTACCGGGACAGACTACACCGGGGAGCTGTTTTTT. Protein sequence: CASSTGTDYTGELFF.

This clonotype is medium-sized (0.01 to 0.1%) in the sample. The J gene is TRBJ1-1, the V gene TRBV20-1, with unresolved D. Germline lookup yields CDR1 DFQATT and CDR2 SNEGSKA (reference sequence). This CDR3 contains 12 residues. Trimming cost V 2 bases and J 5 bases, with 9 bases left between them. Here the CDR3 DNA reads TGCAGTGCTAGACCTCGCCCGACTGAAGCTTTCTTT. As protein: CSARPRPTEAFF.

There are many counts of this clonotype. The chain is built from TRBV11-2 and TRBJ1-3; D is undetermined. Trimming cost V 1 base and J 0 bases, with 13 bases left between them. Per the germline V gene, CDR1 is SGHAT and CDR2 is FQNNGV. The CDR3 is 17 residues long. DNA of the CDR3: TGTGCCAGCAGCTTAGTCCGGACTGAGAGCTCTGGAAACACCATATATTTT. The encoded protein is CASSLVRTESSGNTIYF.

By its share, this clonotype is medium-sized. The V call is TRBV28, the J call TRBJ1-2; D call uncertain. The germline V and J ends were trimmed by 6 bases and 2 bases, with 10 bases remaining between them. Germline CDR1 MDHEN, CDR2 SYDVKM. CDR3 length: 13 residues. CDR3 nucleotides: TGTGCCAGCAGCCCCTGGAGAAACTATGGCTACACCTTC. It encodes CASSPWRNYGYTF.

This clonotype is medium-sized within its sample. The chain is built from TRBV6-1 and TRBJ2-6; TRBD2 is a possible D gene (5 bases). CDR1 and CDR2 from the germline V gene are MNHNS and SASEGT. This CDR3 contains 17 residues. Trimming pared 6 bases from V and 3 bases from J, leaving 18 bases between. The CDR3 region is CASSQEVRVGGANVLTF. The CDR3, as DNA: TGTGCCAGCAGCCAGGAGGTGAGGGTCGGTGGGGCCAACGTCCTGACTTTC.

This clonotype is medium-sized (0.01 to 0.1%). The genes are TRBV20-1 and TRBJ2-3; possible D gene TRBD2, 7 bases. CDR1 and CDR2 (germline): DFQATT, SNEGSKA (reference sequence). The CDR3 consists of 15 residues. V dropped 4 bases and J dropped 0 bases, with 14 bases sitting between them. The CDR3 DNA follows: TGCAGTGCTACCGATCGGGGGGCCAGCACAGATACGCAGTATTTT. This encodes CSATDRGASTDTQYF.

Relative to its sample, this clonotype is medium-sized (0.01 to 0.1%). The chain has TRBV19 and TRBJ1-2; perhaps TRBD1 as D (5 bases). This CDR3 contains 14 residues. Trimming stripped 9 bases from V and 4 bases from J, with 18 bases between. Germline loops: CDR1 LNHDA, CDR2 SQIVND (reference sequence). The CDR3 coding sequence is TGTGCCAGCCGCCGTGAGGGGTCCGGCTATGGCTACACCTTC. This translates into CASRREGSGYGYTF.

This clonotype counts as medium-sized. The chain combines TRBV5-1 with TRBJ2-3; D unclear. This CDR3 has 11 residues. Germline V lookup: CDR1 SGHRS, CDR2 YFSETQ. V was clipped by 0 bases and J by 4 bases, with 0 bases between them. For the CDR3, the DNA is TGCGCCAGCAGCTTGGCAGATACGCAGTATTTT. As protein: CASSLADTQYF.

This clonotype was recorded many times. The V call is TRBV7-8, the J call TRBJ1-5; TRBD1 matches 7 bases. Germline assignment: CDR1 SGHVS and CDR2 FQNEAQ. V gave up 6 bases and J gave up 2 bases; unmatched junction bases: 4. This CDR3 spans 14 amino acids. CDR3 residues: CASSTGAGNQPQHF. The CDR3 nucleotides read TGTGCCAGCAGTACAGGGGCCGGCAATCAGCCCCAGCATTTT.

This clonotype is judged medium-sized. The chain joins TRBV12-3 or TRBV12-4 to TRBJ2-5; 7 bases map to TRBD2. The CDR3 runs to 14 residues. V lost 4 bases, J lost 1 base, and 3 bases stayed unmatched. The CDR3 protein is CASSWWGGQETQYF. CDR3 in DNA: TGTGCCAGCAGTTGGTGGGGGGGCCAAGAGACCCAGTACTTC.

By frequency in the sample, this clonotype is medium-sized (0.01 to 0.1%). V gene TRBV5-1 combines with J gene TRBJ2-1; 9 bases are shared with TRBD2. The CDR3 loop spans 15 amino acids. V shed 2 bases and J 4 bases; nucleotides not matched to a gene: 4. Germline V gene sequence: CDR1 SGHRS, CDR2 YFSETQ. The chain's CDR3 is CASSFLAGSYNEQFF. CDR3 coding DNA: TGCGCCAGCAGCTTTCTAGCGGGGTCTTACAATGAGCAGTTCTTC.

In its sample, this clonotype ranks as large. The chain couples TRBV7-3 to TRBJ2-6; D is unclear. The CDR3 spans 15 residues. The V end lost 5 bases, the J end lost 2 bases, and 10 bases lay between the germline ends. Per the germline V gene, CDR1 is SGHTA and CDR2 is FQGTGA. For the CDR3, the DNA is TGTGCCAGCAGCCCCGGCGGTGCTGGGGCCAACGTCCTGACTTTC. Translated: CASSPGGAGANVLTF. Full variable domain (rest looked up from reference TRBV7-3 and TRBJ2-6): GAGVSQTPSNKVTEKGKYVELRCDPISGHTALYWYRQSLGQGPEFLIYFQGTGAADDSGLPNDRFFAVRPEGSVSTLKIQRTERGDSAVYLCASSPGGAGANVLTFGAGSRLTVL.

In this sample, this clonotype turned up once. The chain recombines TRBV7-9 with TRBJ2-5, with D unclear. The V end lost 3 bases, the J end lost 4 bases, and 3 bases lay between the germline ends. Germline CDR1 is SEHNR and CDR2 is FQNEAQ (reference sequence). The CDR3 runs 11 residues. This chain's CDR3 is CASSFLETQYF. The DNA for the CDR3 is TGTGCCAGCAGCTTCCTAGAGACCCAGTACTTC.

By sample fraction, this clonotype is medium-sized (0.01 to 0.1%). The genes are TRBV10-3 and TRBJ2-7; D unclear. The CDR3 is made up of 13 amino acids. CDR1 and CDR2 (germline): ENHRY, SYGVKD. V lost 6 bases, J lost 3 bases, and 12 bases lay in between. As DNA, the CDR3 is TGTGCCATCAGCCCCGTCCTCTTCTACGAGCAGTACTTC. It specifies CAISPVLFYEQYF.

This clonotype counts as medium-sized (0.01 to 0.1%). The chain recombines TRBV7-9 with TRBJ2-3, with TRBD1 matching 10 bases. After removal of 3 bases from V and 3 bases from J, the junction contained 0 bases not matched to a gene. CDR3 length equals 14 residues. Germline V gene sequence: CDR1 SEHNR, CDR2 FQNEAQ (reference sequence). The chain's CDR3 is CASSLGQGTDTQYF. The DNA of the CDR3 is TGTGCCAGCAGCTTGGGACAGGGGACAGATACGCAGTATTTT. Combining the CDR3 with reference TRBV7-9 and TRBJ2-3 gives the whole variable domain DTGVSQNPRHKITKRGQNVTFRCDPISEHNRLYWYRQTLGQGPEFLTYFQNEAQLEKSRLLSDRFSAERPKGSFSTLEIQRTEQGDSAMYLCASSLGQGTDTQYFGPGTRLTVL.

Judged by abundance, this clonotype is medium-sized. The rearrangement joins TRBV6-2 or TRBV6-3 to TRBJ2-6; the D is unclear. Trimming pared 6 bases from V and 0 bases from J, leaving 9 bases between. This CDR3 contains 15 residues. The germline gives CDR1 MNHEY, CDR2 SVGEGT. The CDR3, as DNA: TGTGCCAGCAGCCCAGACAACTCTGGGGCCAACGTCCTGACTTTC. It codes for CASSPDNSGANVLTF.

This clonotype is deemed medium-sized (0.01 to 0.1%). The chain joins TRBV10-1 to TRBJ2-3, with TRBD1 as a possible D gene (5 bases). The CDR3 runs 13 residues. CDR1 is WNHNN, CDR2 SYGVQD, per germline (reference sequence). The V gene lost 0 bases and the J gene lost 7 bases, with 8 bases spanning the gap. The CDR3 DNA reads as TGCGCCAGCAGTGAGTCTAGGGGAAATACGCAGTATTTT. Protein product: CASSESRGNTQYF.

This clonotype was seen more than once but under ten times. V is TRBV5-6 and J is TRBJ1-5; 9 bases map to TRBD1. The CDR3 consists of 15 residues. Germline CDR1 is SGHDT and CDR2 is YYEEEE. The J segment lost 8 bases and the V segment lost 2 bases, leaving 8 bases of the junction unmatched. CDR3 in amino acids: CASSLTRDRVKPQHF. The CDR3 coding sequence is TGTGCCAGCAGCTTAACCCGGGACAGGGTGAAGCCCCAGCATTTT.

By share of the sample, this clonotype is medium-sized. The rearrangement joins TRBV5-1 to TRBJ2-6; D is perhaps TRBD1 or TRBD2 (7 bases each). The V and J ends lost 4 bases and 0 bases respectively, with 20 bases between them. CDR3 length: 19 residues. Germline CDR1 and CDR2: SGHRS and YFSETQ. The CDR3 loop reads CASSTTGREIYSGANVLTF. The DNA for the CDR3 is TGCGCCAGCAGCACGACAGGGAGGGAAATATACTCTGGGGCCAACGTCCTGACTTTC. The full variable domain, completed using reference TRBV5-1 and TRBJ2-6, is KAGVTQTPRYLIKTRGQQVTLSCSPISGHRSVSWYQQTPGQGLQFLFEYFSETQRNKGNFPGRFSGRQFSNSRSEMNVSTLELGDSALYLCASSTTGREIYSGANVLTFGAGSRLTVL.